What follows is one TCR beta chain and its context. The ends were cut back, 2 bases at V and 7 bases at J, with 8 bases in the middle. The CDR3 runs 12 residues. Participants reported their clinical history, and cohort assignment relied on those reports. Donors in Cohort 3 who had recovered were those with two negative PCRs, healthcare professional clearance, or resolution of their symptoms. These data belong to a study of blood T cell repertoires in COVID-19. Whole-study context: Whether acute or convalescent, the COVID-19 samples came from the United States, Italy and Spain.

The repertoire was sequenced with immunoSEQ multiplex PCR; TCRdb's copy has only in-frame clones and lacks some. Altogether about 300,000 clones are present, around nine tenths being singletons, with the ten largest covering roughly 5.3%. The receptor was derived from a man aged 60 to 75 who had recovered from COVID-19. Sequenced: PBMCs or T cells enriched from blood (not recorded which). V usage is TRBV12-3 or TRBV12-4 and J usage is TRBJ2-5; D unresolved. This chain's CDR3 is CASSLSAATQYF. The CDR3 nucleotides read TGTGCCAGCAGTTTAAGCGCGGCGACCCAGTACTTC.